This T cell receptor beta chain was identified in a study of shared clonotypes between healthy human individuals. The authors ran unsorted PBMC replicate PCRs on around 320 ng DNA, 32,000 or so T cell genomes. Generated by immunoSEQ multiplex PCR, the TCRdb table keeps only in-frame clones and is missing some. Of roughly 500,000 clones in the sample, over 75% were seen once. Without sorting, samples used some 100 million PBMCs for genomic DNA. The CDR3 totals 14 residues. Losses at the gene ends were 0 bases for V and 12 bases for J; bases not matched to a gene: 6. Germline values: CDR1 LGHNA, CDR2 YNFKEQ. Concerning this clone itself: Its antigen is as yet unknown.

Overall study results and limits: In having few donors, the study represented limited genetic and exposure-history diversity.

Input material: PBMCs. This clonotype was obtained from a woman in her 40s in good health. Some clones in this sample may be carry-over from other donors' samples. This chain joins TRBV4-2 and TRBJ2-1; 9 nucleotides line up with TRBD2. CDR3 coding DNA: TGTGCCAGCAGCCAAGATAGCGGGCGGGAGGGGCAGTTCTTC. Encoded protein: CASSQDSGREGQFF.